Each of the 5 T cell receptor beta chains below was sequenced from the same sample in a study of molecular identifiers for immune sequencing clone quantification. A single record per CDR3 protein comes from TCRdb applying MiXCR to the PCR reads. The table lists under 600,000 distinct CDR3 sequences, 20% to 25% of them singletons. The sample was naive CD8+ T cells from blood, with Jurkat cell RNA spiked in. Sample subset: FACS-sorted CD8+CD4-CCR7+CD45RA+ naive T cells. The receptors originated from a human donor in good health. Some libraries in this study had Jurkat cell RNA spiked in.

V usage is TRBV6-6 and J usage is TRBJ2-2, with 7 bases matching TRBD2. Germline CDR1 reads MNHNY; CDR2 reads SVGAGI (reference sequence). The V segment lost 6 bases and the J segment 6 bases; nucleotides outside the gene matches: 10. The CDR3 consists of 15 residues. As DNA, the CDR3 is TGTGCCAGCAGCCCCCGGGCGGGAGAGGCCGGGGAGCTGTTTTTT. Its protein product is CASSPRAGEAGELFF.

This clonotype turned up a few times. The junction does not match germline at one end; this may be a read error. The chain recombines TRBV29-1 with TRBJ2-3, with a possible D match to TRBD1 (5 bases). The CDR3 consists of 14 residues. Germline CDR1 and CDR2: SQVTM and ANQGSEA. Here the CDR3 DNA reads TGCAGCGTTCCCCTAAGGGGCGGTACAGGTACGCAGTATTTT. Protein product: CSVPLRGGTGTQYF.

This clonotype was observed many times. CDR3 sequence reads: CASSLVGVSGNQPQHF. CDR3 DNA: TGTGCCAGCAGCTTAGTGGGGGTTAGTGGCAATCAGCCCCAGCATTTT. The chain joins TRBV7-2 to TRBJ1-5, with a weak D call TRBD1 (5 bases). CDR3 length: 16 residues. V was pared by 1 base and J by 2 bases, with 12 bases between. Germline V gene data show CDR1 as SGHTA and CDR2 as FQGNSA.

The V gene is TRBV30, the J gene TRBJ1-1; D is unclear. Germline CDR1 reads GTSNPN; CDR2 reads SVGIG (reference sequence). The V and J ends lost 0 bases and 5 bases respectively, with 16 bases between them. This CDR3 has 15 residues. CDR3 sequence (DNA): TGTGCCTGGAGTGTTTCTGACCCGAGGTGGACTGAAGCTTTCTTT. This gives the protein CAWSVSDPRWTEAFF.

For this clonotype: Since a much larger clone is just one base distant, this may be a read error. CDR3 DNA: TGCGCCAGCAGCCCTGCTTACAGACAGATCCAGAGCACCGGGGAGCTGTTTTTT. It translates to CASSPAYRQIQSTGELFF. The chain has TRBV4-3 and TRBJ2-2, with D possibly TRBD1 on 5 matching bases. In germline, CDR1 is LGHNA, CDR2 YSLEER. V was clipped by 4 bases and J by 4 bases, with 22 bases between them. CDR3 length equals 18 residues.